Listed here is a single T cell receptor beta chain. Its target is not known. Approximately 11-patient cohort: around 11 active juvenile idiopathic arthritis patients, 3 polyarticular, 8 oligoarticular. Germline V gene data show CDR1 as MGHDK and CDR2 as SYGVNS. The CDR3 loop spans 12 amino acids. No coding sequence is recorded. The data were taken from a study of synovial regulatory T cells in juvenile arthritis. At the level of the study: Six patients were on methotrexate and a few were untreated. Whole-study results and caveats: Synovial Teff and blood CPL repertoires partially overlapped with iaTreg TCR repertoires, which were largely patient-private.

Clones were read by immunoSEQ multiplex PCR, and TCRdb kept only the in-frame ones, dropping some. In all, the sample yields about 10,000 clones. This sequence joins TRBV25-1 and TRBJ1-2; TCRdb gives TRBD1 as the D gene, but with no DNA this cannot be confirmed. Sample: Treg cells from blood. Subset specified: remaining (HLA-DR-negative) circulating blood Treg cells. This TCR was sampled from a donor aged 2-30 years with juvenile idiopathic arthritis. The chain's CDR3 is CASRYAQGGYTF.